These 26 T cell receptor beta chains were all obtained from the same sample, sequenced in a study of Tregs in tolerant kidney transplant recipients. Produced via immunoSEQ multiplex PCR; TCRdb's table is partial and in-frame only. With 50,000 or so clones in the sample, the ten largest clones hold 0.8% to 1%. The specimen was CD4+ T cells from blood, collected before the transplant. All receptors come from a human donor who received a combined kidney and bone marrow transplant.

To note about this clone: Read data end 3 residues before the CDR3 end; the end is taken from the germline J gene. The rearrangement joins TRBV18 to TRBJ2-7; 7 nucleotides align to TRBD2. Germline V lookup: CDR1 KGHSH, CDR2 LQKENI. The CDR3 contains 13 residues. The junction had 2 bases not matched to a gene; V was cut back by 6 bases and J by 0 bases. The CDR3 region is CASSGGSSYEQYF. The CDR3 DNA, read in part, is TGTGCCAGCTCTGGCGGGAGCTCCTACGAG.

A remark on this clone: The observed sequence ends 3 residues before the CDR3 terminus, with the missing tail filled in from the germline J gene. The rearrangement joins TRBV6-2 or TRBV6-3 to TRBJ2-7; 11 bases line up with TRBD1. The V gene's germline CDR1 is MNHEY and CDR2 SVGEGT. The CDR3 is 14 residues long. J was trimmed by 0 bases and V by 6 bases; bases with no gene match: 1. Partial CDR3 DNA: TGTGCCAGCAGGGGGACAGGGGGCTCCTACGAG. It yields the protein CASRGTGGSYE. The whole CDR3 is CASRGTGGSYEQYF.

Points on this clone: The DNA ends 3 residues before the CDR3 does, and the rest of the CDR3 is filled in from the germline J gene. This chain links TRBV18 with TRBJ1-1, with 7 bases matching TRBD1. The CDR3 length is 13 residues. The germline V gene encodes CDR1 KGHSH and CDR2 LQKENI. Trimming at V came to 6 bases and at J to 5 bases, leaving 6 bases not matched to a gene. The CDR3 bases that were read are TGTGCCAGCTCGCAGGGGGGAACGACTGAA. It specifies CASSQGGTTE. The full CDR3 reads CASSQGGTTEAFF.

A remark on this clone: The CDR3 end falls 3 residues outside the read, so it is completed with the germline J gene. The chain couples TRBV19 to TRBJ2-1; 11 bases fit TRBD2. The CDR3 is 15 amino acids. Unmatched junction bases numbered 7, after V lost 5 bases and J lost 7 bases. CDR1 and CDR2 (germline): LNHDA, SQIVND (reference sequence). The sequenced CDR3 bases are TGTGCCAGTAGTGCTAGCGGGGGGCAGTGGAATGAG. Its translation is CASSASGGQWNE. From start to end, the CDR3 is CASSASGGQWNEQFF.

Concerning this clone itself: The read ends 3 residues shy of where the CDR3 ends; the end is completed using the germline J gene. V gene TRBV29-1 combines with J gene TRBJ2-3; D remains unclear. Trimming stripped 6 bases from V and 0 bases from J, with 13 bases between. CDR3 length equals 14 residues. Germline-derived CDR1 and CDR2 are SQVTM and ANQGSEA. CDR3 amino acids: CSVAGATSTDTQYF. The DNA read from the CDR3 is TGCAGCGTCGCAGGCGCAACTAGCACAGATACG.

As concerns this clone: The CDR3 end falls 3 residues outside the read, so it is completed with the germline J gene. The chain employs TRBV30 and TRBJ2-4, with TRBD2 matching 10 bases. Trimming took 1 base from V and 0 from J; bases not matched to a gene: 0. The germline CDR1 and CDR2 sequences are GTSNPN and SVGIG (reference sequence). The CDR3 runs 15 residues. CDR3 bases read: TGTGCCTGGAGTGGGACTAGCGGAGCCAAAAACATT. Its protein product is CAWSGTSGAKNI. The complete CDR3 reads CAWSGTSGAKNIQYF.

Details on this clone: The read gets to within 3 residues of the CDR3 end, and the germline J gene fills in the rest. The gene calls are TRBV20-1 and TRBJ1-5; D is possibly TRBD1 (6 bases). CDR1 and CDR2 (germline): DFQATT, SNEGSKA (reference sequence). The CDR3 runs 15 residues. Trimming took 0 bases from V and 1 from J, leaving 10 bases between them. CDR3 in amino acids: CSARDSRGSNQPQHF. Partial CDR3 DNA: TGCAGTGCTAGAGATTCAAGGGGGAGCAATCAGCCC.

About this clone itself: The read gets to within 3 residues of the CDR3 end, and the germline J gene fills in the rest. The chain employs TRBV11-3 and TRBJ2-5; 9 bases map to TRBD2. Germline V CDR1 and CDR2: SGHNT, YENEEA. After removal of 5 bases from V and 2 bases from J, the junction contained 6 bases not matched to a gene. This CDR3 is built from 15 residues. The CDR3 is CASSPRAGGQETQYF. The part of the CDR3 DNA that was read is TGTGCCAGCAGCCCACGAGCGGGAGGTCAAGAGACC. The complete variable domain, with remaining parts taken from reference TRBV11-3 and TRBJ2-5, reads EAGVVQSPRYKIIEKKQPVAFWCNPISGHNTLYWYLQNLGQGPELLIRYENEEAVDDSQLPKDRFSAERLKGVDSTLKIQPAELGDSAVYLCASSPRAGGQETQYFGPGTRLLVL.

CDR3 DNA (partial): TGTGCCATCAGCGGATACCAGGGGAACTATGGC. Residues: CAISGYQGNYG. The full CDR3 reads CAISGYQGNYGYTF. This sequence joins TRBV10-3 and TRBJ1-2, with D possibly matching TRBD1 (6 bases). With the read ending 3 residues before the CDR3 end, the germline J gene is used to fill in that end. The CDR3 has 14 residues. The germline V gene encodes CDR1 ENHRY and CDR2 SYGVKD. V lost 6 bases and J lost 2, with 13 bases in between.

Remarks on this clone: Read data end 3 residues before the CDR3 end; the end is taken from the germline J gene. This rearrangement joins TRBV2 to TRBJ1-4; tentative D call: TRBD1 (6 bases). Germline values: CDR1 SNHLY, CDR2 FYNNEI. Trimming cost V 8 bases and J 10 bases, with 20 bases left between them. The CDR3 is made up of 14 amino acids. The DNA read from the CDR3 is TGTGCCAGCCGCCCATCACAGGGTGCGGTAAAA. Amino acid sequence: CASRPSQGAVK. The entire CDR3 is CASRPSQGAVKLFF.

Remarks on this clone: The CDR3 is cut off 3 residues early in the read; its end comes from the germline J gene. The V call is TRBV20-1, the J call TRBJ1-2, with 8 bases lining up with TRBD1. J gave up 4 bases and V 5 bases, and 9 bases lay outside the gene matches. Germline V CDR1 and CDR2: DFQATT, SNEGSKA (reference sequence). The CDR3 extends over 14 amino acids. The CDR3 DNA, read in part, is TGCAGTGCTCCGGACAGGGCCATGTCCTATGGC. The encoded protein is CSAPDRAMSYG. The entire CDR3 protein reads CSAPDRAMSYGYTF.

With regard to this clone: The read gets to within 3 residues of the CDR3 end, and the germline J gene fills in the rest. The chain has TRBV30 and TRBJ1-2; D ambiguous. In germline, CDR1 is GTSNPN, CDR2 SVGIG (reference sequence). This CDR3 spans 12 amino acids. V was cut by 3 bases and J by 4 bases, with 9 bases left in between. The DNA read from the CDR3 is TGTGCCTGGAGCGACACTAGCTATGGC. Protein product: CAWSDTSYG. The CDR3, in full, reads CAWSDTSYGYTF.

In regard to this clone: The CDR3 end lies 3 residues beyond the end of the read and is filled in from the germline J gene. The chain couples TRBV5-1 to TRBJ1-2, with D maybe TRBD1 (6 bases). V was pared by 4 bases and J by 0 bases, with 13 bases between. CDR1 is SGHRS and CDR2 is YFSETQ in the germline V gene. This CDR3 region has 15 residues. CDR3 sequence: CASSKKDRSNYGYTF. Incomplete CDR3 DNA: TGCGCCAGCAGCAAGAAGGACAGATCTAACTATGGC. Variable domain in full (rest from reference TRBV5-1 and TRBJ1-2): KAGVTQTPRYLIKTRGQQVTLSCSPISGHRSVSWYQQTPGQGLQFLFEYFSETQRNKGNFPGRFSGRQFSNSRSEMNVSTLELGDSALYLCASSKKDRSNYGYTFGSGTRLTVV.

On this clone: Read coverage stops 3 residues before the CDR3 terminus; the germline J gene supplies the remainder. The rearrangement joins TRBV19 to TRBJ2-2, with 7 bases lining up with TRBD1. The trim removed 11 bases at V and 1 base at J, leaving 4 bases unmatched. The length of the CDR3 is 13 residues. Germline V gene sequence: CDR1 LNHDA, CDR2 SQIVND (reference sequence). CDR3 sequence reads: CAGQEQNTGELFF. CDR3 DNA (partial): TGTGCCGGACAGGAACAGAACACCGGGGAG.

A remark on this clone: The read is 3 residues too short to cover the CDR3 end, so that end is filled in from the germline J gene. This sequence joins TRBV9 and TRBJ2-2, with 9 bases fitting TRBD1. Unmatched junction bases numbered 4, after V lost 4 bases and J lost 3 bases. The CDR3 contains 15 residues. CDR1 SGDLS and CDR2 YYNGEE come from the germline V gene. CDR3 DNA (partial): TGTGCCAGCAGCCCAGACAGGGGGTACACCGGGGAG. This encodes CASSPDRGYTGE. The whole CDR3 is CASSPDRGYTGELFF. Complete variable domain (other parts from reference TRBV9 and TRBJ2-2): DSGVTQTPKHLITATGQRVTLRCSPRSGDLSVYWYQQSLDQGLQFLIQYYNGEERAKGNILERFSAQQFPDLHSELNLSSLELGDSALYFCASSPDRGYTGELFFGEGSRLTVL.

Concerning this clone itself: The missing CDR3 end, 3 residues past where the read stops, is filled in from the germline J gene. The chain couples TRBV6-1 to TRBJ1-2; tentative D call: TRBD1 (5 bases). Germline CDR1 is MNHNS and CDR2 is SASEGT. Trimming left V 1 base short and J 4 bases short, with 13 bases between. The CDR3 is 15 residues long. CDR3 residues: CASSEGLGGGYGYTF. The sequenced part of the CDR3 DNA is TGTGCCAGCAGTGAAGGTTTGGGGGGTGGCTATGGC.

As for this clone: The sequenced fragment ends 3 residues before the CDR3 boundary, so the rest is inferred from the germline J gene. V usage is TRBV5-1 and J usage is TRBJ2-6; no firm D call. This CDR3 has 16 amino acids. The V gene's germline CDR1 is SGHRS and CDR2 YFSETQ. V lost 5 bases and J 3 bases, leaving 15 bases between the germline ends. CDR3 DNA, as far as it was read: TGCGCCAGCAGATCATTAGCCAGCAGTGGGGCCAACGTC. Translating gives CASRSLASSGANV. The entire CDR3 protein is CASRSLASSGANVLTF.

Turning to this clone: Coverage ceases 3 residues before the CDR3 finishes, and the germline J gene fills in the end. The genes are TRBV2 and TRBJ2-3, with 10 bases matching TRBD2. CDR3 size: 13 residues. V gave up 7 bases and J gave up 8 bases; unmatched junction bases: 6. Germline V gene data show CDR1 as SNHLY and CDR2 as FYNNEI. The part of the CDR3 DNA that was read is TGTGCCAGCATAGCGGGAGGCCCGGGTACG. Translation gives CASIAGGPGT. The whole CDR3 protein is CASIAGGPGTQYF.

The covered CDR3 bases are TGTGCCAGCAGTTCCTGGGACTACGGAGAGACC. Its translation is CASSSWDYGET. The entire CDR3 is CASSSWDYGETQYF. V is TRBV6-2 or TRBV6-3 and J is TRBJ2-5, with 7 bases lining up with TRBD2. The CDR3 end is not reached by the read, which stops 3 residues before it; the germline J gene fills it in. This CDR3 region has 14 residues. Germline CDR1 MNHEY, CDR2 SVGEGT. The V segment lost 4 bases and the J segment 4 bases; nucleotides outside the gene matches: 6.

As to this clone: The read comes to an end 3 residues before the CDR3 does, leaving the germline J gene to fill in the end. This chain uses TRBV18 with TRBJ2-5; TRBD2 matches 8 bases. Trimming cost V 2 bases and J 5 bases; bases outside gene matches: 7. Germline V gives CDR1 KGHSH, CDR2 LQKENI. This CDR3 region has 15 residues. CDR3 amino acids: CASSPRAGELETQYF. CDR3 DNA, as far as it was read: TGTGCCAGCTCACCAAGAGCGGGAGAACTTGAGACC.

The part of the CDR3 DNA that was read is TGCAGTGCATACGGGGGGGACTATGGC. This sequence encodes CSAYGGDYG. The full-length CDR3 reads as CSAYGGDYGYTF. The chain employs TRBV20-1 and TRBJ1-2; D is perhaps TRBD1 (5 bases). From the germline J gene comes the end of the CDR3, since the read stops 3 residues before it. V lost 6 bases to trimming and J lost 3 bases, with 11 bases between them. The germline V gene has CDR1 DFQATT and CDR2 SNEGSKA (reference sequence). There are 12 residues in the CDR3.

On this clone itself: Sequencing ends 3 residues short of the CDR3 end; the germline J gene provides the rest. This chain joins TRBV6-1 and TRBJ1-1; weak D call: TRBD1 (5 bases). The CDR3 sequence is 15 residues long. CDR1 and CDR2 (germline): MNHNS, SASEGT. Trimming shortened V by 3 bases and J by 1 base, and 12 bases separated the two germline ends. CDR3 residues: CASSDRVNGNTEAFF. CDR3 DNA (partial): TGTGCCAGCAGTGACAGGGTTAACGGGAACACTGAA.

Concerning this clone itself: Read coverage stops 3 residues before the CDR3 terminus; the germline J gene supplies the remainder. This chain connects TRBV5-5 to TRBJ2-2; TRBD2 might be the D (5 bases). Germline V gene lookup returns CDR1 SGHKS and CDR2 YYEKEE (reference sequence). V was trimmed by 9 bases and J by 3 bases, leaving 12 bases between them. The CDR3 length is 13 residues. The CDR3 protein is CAIHDYHTGELFF. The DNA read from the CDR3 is TGTGCCATCCACGACTACCACACCGGGGAG.

CDR3 protein: CASSLGTSGGGETQYF. The CDR3 bases that were read are TGTGCCAGCAGCTTGGGGACTAGCGGGGGTGGGGAGACC. V usage is TRBV5-4 and J usage is TRBJ2-5, with 13 bases fitting TRBD2. The read ends 3 residues before the CDR3 terminus; that terminus is restored from the germline J gene. This CDR3 region has 16 residues. The germline V gene encodes CDR1 SGHNT and CDR2 YYREEE (reference sequence). V lost 0 bases, J lost 5 bases, and 4 bases stayed unmatched. Combining the CDR3 with reference TRBV5-4 and TRBJ2-5 gives the whole variable domain ETGVTQSPTHLIKTRGQQVTLRCSSQSGHNTVSWYQQALGQGPQFIFQYYREEENGRGNFPPRFSGLQFPNYSSELNVNALELDDSALYLCASSLGTSGGGETQYFGPGTRLLVL.

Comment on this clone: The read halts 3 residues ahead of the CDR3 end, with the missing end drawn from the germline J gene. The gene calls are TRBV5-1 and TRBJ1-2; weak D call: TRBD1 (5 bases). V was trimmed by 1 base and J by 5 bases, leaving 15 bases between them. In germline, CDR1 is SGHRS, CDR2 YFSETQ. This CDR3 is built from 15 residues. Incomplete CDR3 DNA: TGCGCCAGCAGCTTGAGGGAGGCCAGGGAGTATGGC. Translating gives CASSLREAREYG. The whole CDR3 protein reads CASSLREAREYGYTF.

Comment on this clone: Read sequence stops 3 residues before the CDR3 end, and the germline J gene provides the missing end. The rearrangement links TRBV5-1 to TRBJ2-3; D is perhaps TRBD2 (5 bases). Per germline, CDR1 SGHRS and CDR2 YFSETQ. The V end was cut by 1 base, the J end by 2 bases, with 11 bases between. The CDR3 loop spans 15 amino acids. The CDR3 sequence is CASSLRQAVTDTQYF. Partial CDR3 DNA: TGCGCCAGCAGCTTGAGACAAGCGGTCACAGATACG.